The 13 T cell receptor beta chains presented below share a single source sample, sequenced in a study of beta chain features in type 1 diabetes. General study results and limits: People with Type 1 diabetes carried modestly yet significantly shorter TCRB CDR3s in all four CD4+ subsets.

These receptors' antigens are unknown. The sequenced template was cDNA made from the entire isolated RNA. Measured with immunoSEQ multiplex PCR; TCRdb has only the in-frame clones, and not every one. The data show 400,000 or so clones, with around a tenth seen just once and less than 0.65% held by the top ten. Sequenced input: central memory CD4+ T cells from blood. The source is a man younger than 40 with type 1 diabetes.

This clone was counted many times. One junction end does not reproduce the germline sequence, and a read error may be involved. The V and J genes are TRBV20-1 and TRBJ2-1, with 9 bases lining up with TRBD2. The CDR3 sequence is 10 residues long. Germline lookup yields CDR1 DFQATT and CDR2 SNEGSKA (reference sequence). The CDR3 nucleotides are TGCAGTGCTAGAGCCGGGACTAGCATCTTC. This sequence encodes CSARAGTSIF.

This clone has only a few counts. Mismatch with germline at one junction end may stem from a read error. The genes are TRBV6-1 and TRBJ2-6; D is unclear. CDR1 MNHNS and CDR2 SASEGT come from the germline V gene. This CDR3 is 16 amino acids long. This CDR3 is CAISEQVLSGANVLTF. The DNA of the CDR3 is TGTGCCATCAGTGAGCAGGTCCTCTCTGGGGCCAACGTCCTGACTTTC.

The chain links TRBV30 to TRBJ2-2; 7 bases map to TRBD1. In germline, CDR1 is GTSNPN, CDR2 SVGIG (reference sequence). CDR3 length: 13 amino acids. With 5 bases clipped from V and 4 bases from J, the junction kept 4 bases outside the gene matches. The CDR3 here is CAWSTGVTGELFF. The DNA of the CDR3 is TGTGCCTGGTCAACAGGGGTCACCGGGGAGCTGTTTTTT.

This clone has more than one count but fewer than ten. The chain uses TRBV6-1 and TRBJ2-1; 8 positions agree with TRBD2. The length of the CDR3 is 12 residues. J lost 7 bases, V lost 6 bases, and 2 bases had no gene match. Germline V lookup: CDR1 MNHNS, CDR2 SASEGT. The DNA for the CDR3 is TGTGCCAGCAGAGCTAGCGGGAATGAGCAGTTCTTC. Residues: CASRASGNEQFF.

V gene TRBV9 combines with J gene TRBJ2-7; 9 bases agree with TRBD1. The CDR3 runs to 13 residues. Per germline, CDR1 SGDLS and CDR2 YYNGEE. With 4 bases clipped from V and 6 bases from J, the junction kept 5 bases outside the gene matches. The CDR3 region is CASSPGDRAEQYF. CDR3 nucleotide sequence: TGTGCCAGCAGCCCAGGGGACAGGGCCGAGCAGTACTTC.

The chain joins TRBV27 to TRBJ2-3; 13 nucleotides align to TRBD2. The CDR3 consists of 15 residues. J was trimmed by 6 bases and V by 6 bases; bases with no gene match: 6. Germline V gives CDR1 MNHEY, CDR2 SMNVEV (reference sequence). The CDR3 bases are TGTGCCAGCAGCCGGACTAGCGGGAGTCTGGATACGCAGTATTTT. This encodes CASSRTSGSLDTQYF.

A few counts support this clone. CDR3 DNA sequence: TGTGCCAGCAGCTTAGCGCACTGGGAAGGCAATGAGCAGTTCTTC. This gives the protein CASSLAHWEGNEQFF. The chain uses TRBV11-1 and TRBJ2-1, with D uncertain. The CDR3 sequence is 15 residues long. Per the germline V gene, CDR1 is SGHAT and CDR2 is FQDESV (reference sequence). The germline V and J ends were trimmed by 0 bases and 6 bases, with 12 bases remaining between them.

This clone was counted many times. The identical CDR3 is also encoded by other nucleotide sequences in the sample. CDR3: CASSVQETQYF. The CDR3 nucleotides are TGTGCCAGCAGCGTCCAAGAGACCCAGTACTTC. The rearrangement uses TRBV9 and TRBJ2-5, with D unclear. Trimming took 2 bases from V and 1 from J, leaving 0 bases between them. This CDR3 region has 11 residues. Germline CDR1 SGDLS, CDR2 YYNGEE.

This clone showed up just a few times. The rearrangement uses TRBV5-6 and TRBJ2-1; 9 bases line up with TRBD1. The ends lost 2 bases at V and 6 bases at J; junction bases unmatched: 15. CDR1 is SGHDT, CDR2 YYEEEE, per germline. The CDR3 sequence is 18 residues long. CDR3 protein: CASSFGTGGQGPRNEQFF. The CDR3 DNA reads TGTGCCAGCAGCTTCGGAACCGGAGGACAGGGGCCCCGCAATGAGCAGTTCTTC.

The chain combines TRBV30 with TRBJ2-5; D gene unclear. CDR1 and CDR2 from the germline V gene are GTSNPN and SVGIG (reference sequence). Trimming took 2 bases from V and 4 from J, leaving 8 bases between them. The CDR3 runs 12 residues. CDR3 in amino acids: CAWSLVGETQYF. CDR3 bases: TGTGCCTGGAGTCTGGTGGGAGAGACCCAGTACTTC.

This clone was found a few times. The chain uses TRBV27 and TRBJ2-1; D not resolved. V was clipped by 7 bases and J by 0 bases, with 16 bases between them. Germline V gives CDR1 MNHEY, CDR2 SMNVEV (reference sequence). This CDR3 contains 16 residues. CDR3 nucleotide sequence: TGTGCCAGCAAACACTACTTGCTTAGCTCCTACAATGAGCAGTTCTTC. Encoded protein: CASKHYLLSSYNEQFF.

The chain is built from TRBV11-2 and TRBJ1-6; D may be TRBD1 (5 bases). Germline V CDR1 and CDR2: SGHAT, FQNNGV. This CDR3 spans 16 amino acids. V was trimmed by 2 bases and J by 7 bases, leaving 15 bases between them. The CDR3 sequence is CASSLTGVGGNSPLHF. The DNA for the CDR3 is TGTGCCAGCAGCTTAACTGGGGTCGGGGGGAATTCACCCCTCCACTTT.

The chain links TRBV5-4 to TRBJ2-5, with D perhaps given as TRBD1 or TRBD2 (5 bases each). The germline gives CDR1 SGHNT, CDR2 YYREEE (reference sequence). V lost 2 bases and J 1 base, leaving 15 bases between the germline ends. This CDR3 is 16 amino acids long. CDR3 region: CASSLGDRRVQETQYF. The CDR3 coding sequence is TGTGCCAGCAGCTTAGGGGACCGCCGGGTCCAAGAGACCCAGTACTTC.